A single sample is the source of the 20 T cell receptor beta chains below, sequenced in a study of vaccination effects on CD4 cells after COVID-19. The data were produced by immunoSEQ multiplex PCR, yet TCRdb's version contains in-frame clones alone and is incomplete. The table records around 66,000 clones, about 74% of them present only once. Their target antigens are unknown. Isolation of CD4+ T cells took place after approximately ten days of culture. Participants each got two BNT162b2 or mRNA-1273 vaccine doses. The sequences come from CD4+ T cells from PBMCs cultured without peptide, collected after COVID-19 vaccination. The receptors shown here come from a human donor who received a COVID-19 vaccine.

V gene TRBV5-1 combines with J gene TRBJ1-2; D call uncertain. The germline CDR1 and CDR2 sequences are SGHRS and YFSETQ. The CDR3 covers 13 residues. Trimming removed 7 bases from V and 7 bases from J, with 17 bases in between. The CDR3 protein is CASQGDPDGGYTF. The DNA for the CDR3 is TGCGCCAGCCAAGGCGATCCCGACGGTGGCTACACCTTC.

J is TRBJ2-2 and V is TRBV9; D gene uncertain. Trimming pared 0 bases from V and 6 bases from J, leaving 9 bases between. CDR1 is SGDLS, CDR2 YYNGEE, per germline. This CDR3 comprises 14 residues. The CDR3 DNA sequence: TGTGCCAGCAGCGTAGTGTCGGCAGCCGGGGAGCTGTTTTTT. It codes for CASSVVSAAGELFF.

This chain connects TRBV7-2 to TRBJ2-4; 10 nucleotides agree with TRBD1. In germline, CDR1 is SGHTA, CDR2 FQGNSA. V lost 5 bases to trimming and J lost 1 base; unmatched junction nucleotides: 2. CDR3 length equals 15 residues. The CDR3 DNA reads TGTGCCAGCAGCCCGGACAGGGGGGCCAAAAACATTCAGTACTTC. As protein: CASSPDRGAKNIQYF.

The rearrangement links TRBV7-8 to TRBJ1-4; D is perhaps TRBD1 (5 bases). Trimming took 2 bases from V and 2 from J, leaving 9 bases between them. The germline CDR1 and CDR2 sequences are SGHVS and FQNEAQ. There are 15 residues in the CDR3. The chain's CDR3 is CASSLIRGTNEKLFF. CDR3 sequence (DNA): TGTGCCAGCAGCTTAATCCGGGGCACTAATGAAAAACTGTTTTTT.

The genes are TRBV27 and TRBJ1-6, with D hard to call. CDR1 is MNHEY, CDR2 SMNVEV, per germline (reference sequence). The CDR3 totals 17 residues. V was clipped by 1 base and J by 11 bases, with 21 bases between them. The CDR3 spells CASSLFLPALQNTPLHF. In nucleotides, the CDR3 is TGTGCCAGCAGTTTATTTTTGCCGGCCTTACAAAATACACCCCTCCACTTT.

This chain joins TRBV21-1 and TRBJ2-7; the DNA was not used to check the table's D call, TRBD2. TRBV21-1 is noted as a pseudogene. This CDR3 contains 13 residues. The CDR3 here is CASRGSGGNEQYV. The CDR3 coding sequence is TGTGCCAGCAGAGGATCGGGGGGGAACGAGCAGTACGTC.

This clone was seen a single time. This sequence joins TRBV7-8 and TRBJ2-3, with TRBD2 identical over 8 bases. Germline-derived CDR1 and CDR2 are SGHVS and FQNEAQ. The ends lost 8 bases at V and 3 bases at J; junction bases unmatched: 13. This CDR3 has 16 residues. The CDR3 region is CASVMRGLVGTDTQYF. The DNA of the CDR3 is TGTGCCAGCGTAATGAGGGGACTAGTTGGGACAGATACGCAGTATTTT.

The chain joins TRBV24-1 to TRBJ2-7; the D gene is possibly TRBD1 (5 bases). The CDR3 runs 14 residues. CDR1 and CDR2 from the germline V gene are KGHDR and SFDVKD. With 4 bases removed from V and 4 bases from J, the gap between germline ends came to 13 bases. The CDR3 loop is CATSEHRFRYEQYV. As DNA, the CDR3 is TGTGCCACCAGTGAGCACAGGTTTAGATACGAGCAGTACGTC.

The genes are TRBV9 and TRBJ2-5, with TRBD1 matching over 8 bases. This CDR3 is built from 15 residues. The germline V gene encodes CDR1 SGDLS and CDR2 YYNGEE. The junction had 12 bases not matched to a gene; V was cut back by 4 bases and J by 7 bases. The CDR3 is CASSPGDRSTGTQYF. The CDR3 bases are TGTGCCAGCAGCCCCGGGGACAGGTCCACGGGGACCCAGTACTTC.

This clone was recorded only once. The V call is TRBV5-1, the J call TRBJ2-5, with D possibly being TRBD1 or TRBD2 (5 bases each). CDR1 and CDR2 (germline): SGHRS, YFSETQ. The CDR3 consists of 16 residues. V shed 4 bases and J shed 1 base, with 17 bases lying between them. The CDR3, as DNA: TGCGCCAGCAGCCCGGGGAATACGGGACGCCAAGAGACCCAGTACTTC. Protein product: CASSPGNTGRQETQYF.

The chain joins TRBV5-1 to TRBJ2-5; perhaps D is TRBD1 or TRBD2 (5 bases each). Germline-derived CDR1 and CDR2 are SGHRS and YFSETQ. Trimming cost V 3 bases and J 2 bases, with 11 bases left between them. The CDR3 has 14 residues. CDR3 nucleotide sequence: TGCGCCAGCAGCTCGGGACGGACACAAGAGACCCAGTACTTC. Translating it yields CASSSGRTQETQYF.

The V call is TRBV24-1, the J call TRBJ2-2, with D unresolved. The germline V and J ends were trimmed by 0 bases and 0 bases, with 13 bases remaining between them. The CDR3 sequence is 18 residues long. Germline CDR1 and CDR2: KGHDR and SFDVKD. The CDR3 DNA is TGTGCCACCAGTGATTTGGGCCCCCCCCAAGCGAACACCGGGGAGCTGTTTTTT. Protein: CATSDLGPPQANTGELFF.

This clone occurred once. CDR3 sequence: CASSLASVETQYF. Here the CDR3 DNA reads TGCGCCAGCAGCTTGGCATCGGTGGAGACCCAGTACTTC. The chain carries TRBV5-1 and TRBJ2-5; D call uncertain. Trimming shortened V by 0 bases and J by 5 bases, and 8 bases separated the two germline ends. In germline, CDR1 is SGHRS, CDR2 YFSETQ. The CDR3 runs 13 residues.

The rearrangement links TRBV12-5 to TRBJ2-5, with TRBD2 matching 9 bases. This CDR3 has 14 amino acids. Looked up from germline, CDR1 is LGHNT and CDR2 is FRNRAP. Unmatched junction bases numbered 3, after V lost 3 bases and J lost 4 bases. The CDR3 loop is CASGFLAGLETQYF. CDR3 nucleotides: TGTGCTAGTGGTTTTCTAGCGGGGCTAGAGACCCAGTACTTC.

The rearrangement uses TRBV2 and TRBJ2-2; TRBD1 matches at 8 bases. This CDR3 is built from 15 residues. The germline V gene encodes CDR1 SNHLY and CDR2 FYNNEI. V trimming: 8 bases; J trimming: 1 base; junction bases outside the gene matches: 6. CDR3 amino acids: CASWEDRGNTGELFF. CDR3 bases: TGTGCCAGCTGGGAAGACAGGGGGAACACCGGGGAGCTGTTTTTT.

V is TRBV5-1 and J is TRBJ2-5, with D possibly being TRBD2 (7 bases). Germline V gene lookup returns CDR1 SGHRS and CDR2 YFSETQ. Deletions cut 4 bases from V and 5 bases from J, with 18 bases between. The CDR3 loop spans 15 amino acids. CDR3: CASSGRRGARETQYF. CDR3 nucleotide sequence: TGCGCCAGCAGCGGTCGTCGGGGGGCCCGGGAGACCCAGTACTTC.

This chain uses TRBV2 with TRBJ1-1, with D uncertain. This CDR3 contains 13 residues. The V and J ends lost 6 bases and 3 bases respectively, with 11 bases between them. Germline assignment: CDR1 SNHLY and CDR2 FYNNEI. The chain's CDR3 is CASRKPPYTEAFF. CDR3 nucleotide sequence: TGTGCCAGCAGGAAGCCCCCCTACACTGAAGCTTTCTTT.

The rearrangement joins TRBV19 to TRBJ1-4, with D perhaps matching TRBD1 (5 bases). Germline CDR1 reads LNHDA; CDR2 reads SQIVND (reference sequence). V lost 5 bases to trimming and J lost 8 bases, with 21 bases between them. This CDR3 has 16 residues. In nucleotides, the CDR3 is TGTGCCAGTAGTGACACCAGGGCGGGGCGTACAGAAAAACTGTTTTTT. Residues: CASSDTRAGRTEKLFF.

This chain connects TRBV30 to TRBJ1-2; no reliable D call. CDR3 length: 13 amino acids. V dropped 2 bases and J dropped 4 bases, with 11 bases sitting between them. The germline gives CDR1 GTSNPN, CDR2 SVGIG (reference sequence). CDR3 residues: CAWSSYSIYGYTF. Written as DNA, the CDR3 is TGTGCCTGGAGTTCATATTCCATCTATGGCTACACCTTC.

The chain links TRBV29-1 to TRBJ2-3; D is ambiguous. This CDR3 has 12 residues. Trimming left V 3 bases short and J 2 bases short, with 6 bases between. CDR1 and CDR2 (germline): SQVTM, ANQGSEA. CDR3 DNA: TGCAGCGTTGACCCTGCCACAGATACGCAGTATTTT. It is translated as CSVDPATDTQYF.